This T cell receptor beta chain was sequenced in a study of Ad26.COV2.S vaccination and SARS-CoV-2 variants. Study overall: The vaccine Ad26.COV2.S was put into the muscle once, or twice with 56 days between.

V shed 3 bases, J shed 3 bases, and the junction held 3 bases outside the gene matches. The CDR3 contains 14 residues. The germline V gene has CDR1 SGHDT and CDR2 YYEEEE. Regarding this clone: Its antigen is not identified.

Study outcomes and limitations: There was reportedly substantial breadth in spike-specific CD8+ and CD4+ T cell responses after vaccination.

Stated treatment: roughly 20 received Ad26.COV2.S at low or high dose, single or two shots; a few received placebo; per-sample allocation not given. Sampling was performed 63 days after the first vaccine or placebo injection. An Ad26 vector carrying the Wuhan-strain SARS-CoV-2 spike served as the vaccine. Generated by immunoSEQ multiplex PCR, the TCRdb table keeps only in-frame clones and is missing some. Here the sample spans some 400,000 clones, about 88% being singletons. The sample here was peripheral blood, taken in a trial of Ad26.COV2.S vaccine versus placebo. This chain connects TRBV5-6 to TRBJ2-7, with 10 bases that match TRBD2. The sequence was obtained from a person aged 18-65 years who received the Ad26.COV2.S COVID-19 vaccine or a placebo. The CDR3 bases are TGTGCCAGCAGCTCTAGCGGGAGTATCTACGAGCAGTACTTC. It specifies CASSSSGSIYEQYF.